This entry is about one T cell receptor beta chain. Its matching antigen is unknown. This CDR3 comprises 14 residues. Germline CDR1 and CDR2: SGHTA and FQGNSA. The ends were cut back, 1 base at V and 6 bases at J, with 13 bases in the middle. Sample time point: week 11, during vaccination. Every vaccination contained 300 ug of the mutant IDH1 20-mer peptide and was paired with topical imiquimod. Donor diagnoses consisted of new WHO grade 3 or 4 IDH1-mutant, ATRX-lost astrocytomas. This specimen comes from a study of a mutant IDH1 vaccine in newly diagnosed glioma. Study information: Among treated patients, around 62% were male and approximately 40% female, and mean age was around 40 years.

Here immunoSEQ multiplex PCR was the method, and the copy in TCRdb shows in-frame clones only, minus some. The sample records around 130,000 clones, about 80% being singletons. Study outcomes and limitations: Top peripheral T cell clonotype shifts appeared unrelated to pseudoprogression.

The specimen comprised PBMCs, sampled from a glioma patient whose treatment included an IDH1 peptide vaccine. The V call is TRBV7-2, the J call TRBJ2-7; D may be TRBD1 or TRBD2 (5 bases each). The sequence was obtained from a man aged 35 to 55 with glioma. For the CDR3, the DNA is TGTGCCAGCAGCTTAGACAGAGGGGCTCGCGAGCAGTACTTC. Protein: CASSLDRGAREQYF.